The 2 T cell receptor beta chains in this list originate from one sample, sequenced in a study of OX40 agonist ivuxolimab in advanced cancers. The method was immunoSEQ multiplex PCR; TCRdb's version includes in-frame clones alone and lacks a portion of them. The data contain around 95,000 clones, over 75% of them singletons. The input for sequencing was CD4+ or CD8+ T cells sorted from blood, taken in a trial of the OX40 agonist ivuxolimab. The receptors derive from an adult with an advanced solid tumor such as melanoma, head and neck, liver or kidney cancer.

Note on this clone: The missing conserved phenylalanine or tryptophan at the end of this CDR3 makes a read error likely. It is unclear where the CDR3 begins or ends on the DNA, so no DNA is shown, and the CDR3 is as TCRdb lists it. This sequence joins TRBV6-1 and TRBJ2-7; whether TRBD1, the table's D call, matches the DNA was not checked. The CDR3 contains 12 residues when both ends are counted. Germline CDR1 and CDR2: MNHNS and SASEGT. The CDR3 region is CASSEGLGQAPS.

V gene TRBV19 combines with J gene TRBJ1-5; D unclear. Germline V gene data show CDR1 as LNHDA and CDR2 as SQIVND (reference sequence). This CDR3 contains 13 residues. Trimming removed 8 bases at V and 0 bases at J, with 8 bases between. CDR3 coding DNA: TGTGCCAGTTCTCAATATAGCAATCAGCCCCAGCATTTT. Protein product: CASSQYSNQPQHF.